This T cell receptor (beta chain) derives from a study of regulatory T cells in long-lasting Graves disease. According to the study, TCR beta libraries were built with iRepertoire HTBI primers and CDR3-region Arm-PCR. TCRdb processed the multiplex PCR reads anew with MiXCR; each CDR3 protein has one entry. The sample holds approximately 390,000 distinct CDR3 sequences, about a sixth seen once. Looked up from germline, CDR1 is SGHTA and CDR2 is FQGTGA. The CDR3 spans 13 residues. V was cut by 1 base and J by 6 bases, with 9 bases left in between. Study observations and caveats: Persistent-disease Graves' patients showed less TCR diversity than new cases.

Sample time point: newly diagnosed GD, antithyroid drugs for less than 3 months. RNA isolated from PBMCs was used to make the TCR library. This clonotype was seen ten or more times. Its antigen remains unknown. This sample also appeared in a second study, on T cells in Graves' hyperthyroidism and ophthalmopathy. In that study: Recently diagnosed hyperthyroidism of less than 2 months' duration affected patients aged 18 to 65. Clinical symptoms, serum thyroxine, TRAb, thyroid ultrasound and orbital computed tomography established diagnosis. An initial round of RT-PCR targeting the TCR CDR3 relied on the HTBI primer set.

The source is a woman under 30 with Graves disease. The sample was peripheral blood mononuclear cells (PBMCs), taken at new diagnosis, from a patient treated with antithyroid drugs. V gene TRBV7-3 combines with J gene TRBJ1-2, with D perhaps TRBD1 (5 bases). Here the CDR3 DNA reads TGTGCCAGCAGCTTAAGGCAGGGTGATGGCTACACCTTC. Its translation: CASSLRQGDGYTF.